The TCR beta chain described here comes from a study of shared clonotypes between healthy human individuals. The CDR3 runs 11 residues. V was cut by 3 bases and J by 1 base, with 3 bases left in between. CDR1 is GTSNPN and CDR2 is SVGIG in the germline V gene (reference sequence). This was a deep-level run. Data came from immunoSEQ multiplex PCR; TCRdb stores just in-frame clones and leaves some out. The sample lists some 2,400,000 clones, about 94% occurring once. The source is a man younger than 35 in good health. The sample taken for sequencing was naive CD4+ T cells sorted from blood. Documented subset: CD45RA+ positively selected. The chain is built from TRBV30 and TRBJ2-5, with D unclear. CDR3 loop: CAWRIQETQYF. The DNA for the CDR3 is TGTGCCTGGAGGATCCAAGAGACCCAGTACTTC. The full variable domain, its missing parts supplied by reference TRBV30 and TRBJ2-5, is SQTIHQWPATLVQPVGSPLSLECTVEGTSNPNLYWYRQAAGRGLQLLFYSVGIGQISSEVPQNLSASRPQDRQFILSSKKLLLSDSGFYLCAWRIQETQYFGPGTRLLVL.